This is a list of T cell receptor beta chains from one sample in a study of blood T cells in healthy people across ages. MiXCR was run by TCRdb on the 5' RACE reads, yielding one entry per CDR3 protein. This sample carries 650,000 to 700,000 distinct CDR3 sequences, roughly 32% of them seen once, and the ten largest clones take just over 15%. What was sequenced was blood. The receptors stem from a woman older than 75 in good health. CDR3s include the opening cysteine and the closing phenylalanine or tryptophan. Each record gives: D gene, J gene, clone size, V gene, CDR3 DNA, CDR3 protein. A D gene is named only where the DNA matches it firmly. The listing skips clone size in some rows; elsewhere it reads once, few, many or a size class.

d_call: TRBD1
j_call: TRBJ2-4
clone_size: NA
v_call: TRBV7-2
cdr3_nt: TGTGCCAGCAACTCGACAGGGGGCAGCCTACCTACAGGGCAGTACTTC
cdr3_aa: CASNSTGGSLPTGQYF

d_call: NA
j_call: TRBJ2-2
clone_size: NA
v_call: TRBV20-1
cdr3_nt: TGCAGTGCTAGATTGGGGGCCGGGGAGCTGTTTTTT
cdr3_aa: CSARLGAGELFF

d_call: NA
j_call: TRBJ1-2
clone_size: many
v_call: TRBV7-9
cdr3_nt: TGTGCCAGCAGCTTAGTAAGGGACTGGGGCTACACCTTC
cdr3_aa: CASSLVRDWGYTF

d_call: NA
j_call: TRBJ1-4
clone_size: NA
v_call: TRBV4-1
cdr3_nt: TGCGCCAGCAGCCAAGGGAGGGTAACTAATGAAAAACTGTTTTTT
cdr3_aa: CASSQGRVTNEKLFF

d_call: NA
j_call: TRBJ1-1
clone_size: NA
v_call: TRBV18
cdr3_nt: TGTGCCAGCTCACCGGAGAGGAACACTGAAGCTTTCTTT
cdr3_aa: CASSPERNTEAFF

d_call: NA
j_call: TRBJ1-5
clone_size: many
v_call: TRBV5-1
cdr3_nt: TGCGCCAGCAGCTTGGGGCTAAGTCAGCCCCAGCATTTT
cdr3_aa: CASSLGLSQPQHF

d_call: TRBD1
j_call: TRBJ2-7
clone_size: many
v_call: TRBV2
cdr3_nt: TGTGCCAGCATCATCCACCGGGACAGGGCCGAGCAGTACTTC
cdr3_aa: CASIIHRDRAEQYF

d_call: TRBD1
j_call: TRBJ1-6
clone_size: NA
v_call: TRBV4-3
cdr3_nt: TGCGCCAGCAGCCAAGAGGGACAGGCCAATTCACCCCTCCACTTT
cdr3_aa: CASSQEGQANSPLHF

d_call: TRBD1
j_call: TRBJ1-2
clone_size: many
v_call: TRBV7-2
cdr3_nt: TGTGCCAGCAGCTGGGAAGGGACAGGCGGCTACACCTTC
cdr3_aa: CASSWEGTGGYTF

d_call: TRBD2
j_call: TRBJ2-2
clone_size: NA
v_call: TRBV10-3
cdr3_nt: TGTGCCATCAGGGCGACTAGCGGGGGGATCGGCGACACCGGGGAGCGGTTTTTT
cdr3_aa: CAIRATSGGIGDTGERFF

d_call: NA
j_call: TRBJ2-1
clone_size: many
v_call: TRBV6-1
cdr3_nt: TGTGCCAGCAGTGCGCTGATCCATGAGCAGTTCTTC
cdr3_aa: CASSALIHEQFF

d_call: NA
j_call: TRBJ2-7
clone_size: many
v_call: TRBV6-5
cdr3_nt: TGTGCCAGCAGTGAGAAGCTTCGGGAGTACTTC
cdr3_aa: CASSEKLREYF

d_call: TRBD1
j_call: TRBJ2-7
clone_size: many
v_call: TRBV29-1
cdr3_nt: TGCAGCGTTACCTGGACAGGGGGGAGCTCCTACGAGCAGTACTTC
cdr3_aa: CSVTWTGGSSYEQYF

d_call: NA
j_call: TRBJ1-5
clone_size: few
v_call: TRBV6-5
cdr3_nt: TGTGCCAGCAGGGACGGACGAGGTAACAATCAGCCCCAGCATTTT
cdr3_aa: CASRDGRGNNQPQHF

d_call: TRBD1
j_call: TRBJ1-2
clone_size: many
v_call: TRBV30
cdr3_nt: TGTGCCTGGAGTGTAGGGGGCATCGTCTATGGCTACACCTTC
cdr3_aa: CAWSVGGIVYGYTF

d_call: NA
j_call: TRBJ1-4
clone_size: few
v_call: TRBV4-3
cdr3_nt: TGCGCCAGCAGCCAGAGTCAGGGGATTGAGAAACTGTTTTTT
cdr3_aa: CASSQSQGIEKLFF

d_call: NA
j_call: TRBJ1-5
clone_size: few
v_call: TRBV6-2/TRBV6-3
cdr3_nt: TGTGCCAGCAGTTACTCGGCGGCACAGCCCCAGCATTTT
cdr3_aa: CASSYSAAQPQHF

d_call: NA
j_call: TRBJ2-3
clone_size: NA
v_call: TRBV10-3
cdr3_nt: TGTGCCACTTCGAAAGGGGATTTTAGAGATACGCAGTATTTT
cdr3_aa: CATSKGDFRDTQYF

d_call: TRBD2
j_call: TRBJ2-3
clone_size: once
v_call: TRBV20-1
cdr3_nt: TGCAGTGCGCGGACTAGCGCCGGCACAGATACGCAGTATTTT
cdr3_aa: CSARTSAGTDTQYF

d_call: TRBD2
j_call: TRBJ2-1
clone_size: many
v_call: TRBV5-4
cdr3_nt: TGTGCCAGCAGCCTCACCCCGGGACTAGCGGGGGCCGGTGAGCAGTTCTTC
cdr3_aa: CASSLTPGLAGAGEQFF

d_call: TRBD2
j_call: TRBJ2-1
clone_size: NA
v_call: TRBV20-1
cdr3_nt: TGCAGTGCTAGAGATTGGGGCACTAGCGGACATTACAATGAGCAGTTCTTC
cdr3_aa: CSARDWGTSGHYNEQFF

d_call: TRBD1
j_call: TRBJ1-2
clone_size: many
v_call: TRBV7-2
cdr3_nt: TGTGCCAGCAGCCGGGACAGCTCCGGAGGGTATGGCTACACCTTC
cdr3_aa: CASSRDSSGGYGYTF

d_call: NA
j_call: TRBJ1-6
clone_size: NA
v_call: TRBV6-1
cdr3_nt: TGTGCCAGCACTTCTCGGGGGAATAGTTCACCCCTCCACTTT
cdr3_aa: CASTSRGNSSPLHF

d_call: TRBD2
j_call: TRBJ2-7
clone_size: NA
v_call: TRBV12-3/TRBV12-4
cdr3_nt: TGTGCCAGCAGCCTCGGCAGGAGCGGGAGTGACGAGCAGTACTTC
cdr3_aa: CASSLGRSGSDEQYF

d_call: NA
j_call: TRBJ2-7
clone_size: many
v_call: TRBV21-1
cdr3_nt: TGTGCCAGCAGCAAAGGGCGAAAGGGCTCCTCCTACGAGCAGTACTTC
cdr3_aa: CASSKGRKGSSYEQYF

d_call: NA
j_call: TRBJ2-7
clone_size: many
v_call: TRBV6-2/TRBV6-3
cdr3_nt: TGTGCCACCGCCAGGGGAGAATACGAGCAGTACTTC
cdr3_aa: CATARGEYEQYF

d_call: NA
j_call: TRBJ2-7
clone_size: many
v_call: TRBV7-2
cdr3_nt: TGTGCCAGCAGCTTGGGGTCGAGCTCCTACGAGCAGTACTTC
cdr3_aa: CASSLGSSSYEQYF

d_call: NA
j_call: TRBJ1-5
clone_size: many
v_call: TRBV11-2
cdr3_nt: TGTGCCAGCAGCAGCTTATCAGGATATAGCAATCAGCCCCAGCATTTT
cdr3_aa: CASSSLSGYSNQPQHF

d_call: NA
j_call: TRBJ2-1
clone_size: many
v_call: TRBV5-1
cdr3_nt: TGCGCCAGCAGCTTGGCCTTTCTTGGTAGCGGCTACAATGAGCAGTTCTTC
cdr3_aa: CASSLAFLGSGYNEQFF

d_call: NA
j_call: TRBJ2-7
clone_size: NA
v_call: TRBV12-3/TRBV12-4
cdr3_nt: TGTGCCAGCAGTTTCCCGGGTCCGGACGAGCAGTACTTC
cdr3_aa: CASSFPGPDEQYF

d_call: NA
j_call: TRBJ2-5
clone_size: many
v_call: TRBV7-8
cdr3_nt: TGTGCCAGCAGCTTAGGAGCCCGGGGGGCCGGAGAGACCCAGTACTTC
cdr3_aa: CASSLGARGAGETQYF

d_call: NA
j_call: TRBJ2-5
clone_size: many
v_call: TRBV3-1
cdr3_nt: TGTGCCAGCAGCCGGGGACCCATGGGATCGGAGACCCAGTACTTC
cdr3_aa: CASSRGPMGSETQYF

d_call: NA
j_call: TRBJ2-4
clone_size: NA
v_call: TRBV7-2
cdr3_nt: TGTGCCAGCAGCTTAGGGCCAGCGAACTACGAGCGGTACTTC
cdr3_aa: CASSLGPANYERYF

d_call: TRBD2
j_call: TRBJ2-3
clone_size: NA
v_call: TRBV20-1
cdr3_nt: TGCAGTGCTAGAGATCCTAGCGGGGGGGGAGATACGCAGTATTTT
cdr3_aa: CSARDPSGGGDTQYF

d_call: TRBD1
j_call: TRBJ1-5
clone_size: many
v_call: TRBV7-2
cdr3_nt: TGTGCCAGCGGCACAGGGGGCAATCAGCCCCAGCATTTT
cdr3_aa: CASGTGGNQPQHF

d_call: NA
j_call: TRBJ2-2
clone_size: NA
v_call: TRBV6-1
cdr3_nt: TGTGCCAGCAGAACATACACCGGGGAGCTGTTTTTT
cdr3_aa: CASRTYTGELFF

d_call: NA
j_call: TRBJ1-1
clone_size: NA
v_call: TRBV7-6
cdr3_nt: TGTGCCAGCAGCTTAGCAGAGTACACTGAAGCTTTCTTT
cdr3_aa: CASSLAEYTEAFF

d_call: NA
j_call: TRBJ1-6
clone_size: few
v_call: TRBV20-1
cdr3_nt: TGCAGTGCCACAGGGACAACTCGGGGATCACCCCTCCACTTT
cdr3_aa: CSATGTTRGSPLHF

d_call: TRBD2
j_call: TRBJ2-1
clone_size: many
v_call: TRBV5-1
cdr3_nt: TGCGCCAGCAGCTTGGAACTAGCGGGGGGGCCCACGCAGTTCTTC
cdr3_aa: CASSLELAGGPTQFF

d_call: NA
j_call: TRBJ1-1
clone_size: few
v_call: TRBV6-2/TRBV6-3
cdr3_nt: TGTGCCAGCAGTTACCCAAGGGGGTTTTCGAACACTGAAGCTTTCTTT
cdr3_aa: CASSYPRGFSNTEAFF

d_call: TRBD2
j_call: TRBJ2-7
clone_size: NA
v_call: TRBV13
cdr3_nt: TGTGCCAGCAGCGGTCCCCCCCAGCGGGGGAGCTCCTACAATGAGCAGTACTTC
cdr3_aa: CASSGPPQRGSSYNEQYF

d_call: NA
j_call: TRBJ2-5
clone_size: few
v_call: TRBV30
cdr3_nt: TGTGCCTGGACCCAGGGTGGAGAGACCCAGTACTTC
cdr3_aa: CAWTQGGETQYF

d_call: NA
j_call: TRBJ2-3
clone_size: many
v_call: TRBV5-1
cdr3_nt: TGCGCCAGCAGCTCCTCAGCGGGTTACGCAGATACGCAGTATTTT
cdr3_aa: CASSSSAGYADTQYF

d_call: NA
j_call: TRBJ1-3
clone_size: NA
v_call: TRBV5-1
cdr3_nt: TGCGCCAGCAGCCCGGACAGCCAGAGCTCTGGAAACATCATATATTTT
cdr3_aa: CASSPDSQSSGNIIYF

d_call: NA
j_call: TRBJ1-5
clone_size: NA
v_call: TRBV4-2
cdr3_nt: TGTGCCAGCAGCCAACGTCGGGCCGTTAATCAGCCCCAGCATTTT
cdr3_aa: CASSQRRAVNQPQHF

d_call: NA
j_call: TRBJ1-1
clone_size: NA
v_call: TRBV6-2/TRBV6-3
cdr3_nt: TGTGCCAGCAGCCCCACCTGGACACAAGCTTTCTTT
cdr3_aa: CASSPTWTQAFF

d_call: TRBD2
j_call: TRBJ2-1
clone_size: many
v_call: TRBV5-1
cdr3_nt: TGCGCCAGCGCACCGGGGGGGCGAACCTACAATGAGCAGTTCTTC
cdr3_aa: CASAPGGRTYNEQFF